The 11 T cell receptor beta chains presented below share a single source sample, sequenced in a study of monozygotic twins with inflammatory bowel disease (dated by TCRdb to between 2019 and 2020). Library generation was performed with 5' RACE. TCRdb lists the instrument as Illumina HiSeq 2500. The reads, reprocessed by TCRdb, yield one row per CDR3 protein sequence and no DNA. The sample has some 160,000 distinct CDR3 sequences on record. The top ten clonotypes cover less than 7.5% of the sample. The specimen was blood. The receptor source for this set is a human donor with ulcerative colitis or Crohn's disease, or a healthy co-twin of an affected twin (not recorded which).

V is TRBV7-9 and J is TRBJ2-7; TCRdb outputs TRBD2, but without DNA this stays unchecked. The CDR3 spans 17 residues. The V gene's germline CDR1 is SEHNR and CDR2 FQNEAQ (reference sequence). The CDR3 sequence: CASSVAPILAGRDEQYF.

The chain employs TRBV7-2 and TRBJ1-5. Germline assignment: CDR1 SGHTA and CDR2 FQGNSA. The CDR3 is 15 amino acids. This CDR3 is CASTQALLGDQPQHF.

The CDR3 loop reads CATSSLDTGELFF. This rearrangement joins TRBV15 to TRBJ2-2. This CDR3 comprises 13 residues. Germline V CDR1 and CDR2: LNHNV, YYDKDF (reference sequence). Full variable domain (rest looked up from reference TRBV15 and TRBJ2-2): DAMVIQNPRYQVTQFGKPVTLSCSQTLNHNVMYWYQQKSSQAPKLLFHYYDKDFNNEADTPDNFQSRRPNTSFCFLDIRSPGLGDTAMYLCATSSLDTGELFFGEGSRLTVL.

This chain joins TRBV18 and TRBJ2-3. The CDR3 has 14 residues. Per the germline V gene, CDR1 is KGHSH and CDR2 is LQKENI. The CDR3 loop is CASSPVVLEYTQYF.

The V and J genes are TRBV27 and TRBJ1-6; lacking DNA, the TRBD1 call made by TCRdb goes unchecked. The CDR3 covers 14 residues. CDR1 MNHEY and CDR2 SMNVEV come from the germline V gene (reference sequence). This CDR3 reads CASSSLSPGGPLHF.

V is TRBV5-1 and J is TRBJ1-2. Germline assignment: CDR1 SGHRS and CDR2 YFSETQ. The CDR3 totals 16 residues. CDR3 amino acids: CASSLVLDEPYYGYTF. Full variable domain (remainder filled in from reference TRBV5-1 and TRBJ1-2): KAGVTQTPRYLIKTRGQQVTLSCSPISGHRSVSWYQQTPGQGLQFLFEYFSETQRNKGNFPGRFSGRQFSNSRSEMNVSTLELGDSALYLCASSLVLDEPYYGYTFGSGTRLTVV.

The gene calls are TRBV20-1 and TRBJ1-3. The CDR3 is made up of 12 amino acids. The germline CDR1 and CDR2 sequences are DFQATT and SNEGSKA (reference sequence). The CDR3 is CSARASGNTIYF.

The V gene is TRBV20-1, the J gene TRBJ2-4. This CDR3 is built from 14 residues. The V gene's germline CDR1 is DFQATT and CDR2 SNEGSKA (reference sequence). The CDR3 reads CSARGGVAKNIQYF.

The rearrangement uses TRBV7-8 and TRBJ2-3; TCRdb designates TRBD1, a call that cannot be tested without DNA. Germline V gene lookup returns CDR1 SGHVS and CDR2 FQNEAQ. This CDR3 spans 14 amino acids. The CDR3 loop reads CASMGTGGTDTQYF.

The chain employs TRBV5-1 and TRBJ2-3; checking the TCRdb D call of TRBD2 is not possible without DNA. This CDR3 has 15 residues. Germline-derived CDR1 and CDR2 are SGHRS and YFSETQ. The CDR3 is CASSLRGLSRDTQYF.

The chain combines TRBV7-9 with TRBJ1-1. This CDR3 is built from 14 residues. The germline V gene has CDR1 SEHNR and CDR2 FQNEAQ (reference sequence). CDR3 protein: CASSSREMNTEAFF.